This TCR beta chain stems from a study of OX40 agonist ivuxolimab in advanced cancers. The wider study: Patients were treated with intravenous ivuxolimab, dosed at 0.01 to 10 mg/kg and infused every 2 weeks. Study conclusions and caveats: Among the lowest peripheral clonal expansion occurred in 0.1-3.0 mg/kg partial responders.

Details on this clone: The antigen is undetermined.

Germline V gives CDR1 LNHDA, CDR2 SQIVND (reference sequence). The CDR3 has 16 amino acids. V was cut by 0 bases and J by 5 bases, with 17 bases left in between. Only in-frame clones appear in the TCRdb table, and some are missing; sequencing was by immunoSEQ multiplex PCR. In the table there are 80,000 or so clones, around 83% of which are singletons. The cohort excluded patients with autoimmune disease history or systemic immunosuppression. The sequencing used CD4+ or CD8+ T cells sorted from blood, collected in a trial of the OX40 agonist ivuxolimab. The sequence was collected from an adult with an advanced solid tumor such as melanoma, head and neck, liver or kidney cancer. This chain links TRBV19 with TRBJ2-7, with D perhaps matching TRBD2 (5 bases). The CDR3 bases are TGTGCCAGTAGTATAGATTCCGTTCGGAGGTCGAACGAGCAGTACTTC. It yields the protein CASSIDSVRRSNEQYF.